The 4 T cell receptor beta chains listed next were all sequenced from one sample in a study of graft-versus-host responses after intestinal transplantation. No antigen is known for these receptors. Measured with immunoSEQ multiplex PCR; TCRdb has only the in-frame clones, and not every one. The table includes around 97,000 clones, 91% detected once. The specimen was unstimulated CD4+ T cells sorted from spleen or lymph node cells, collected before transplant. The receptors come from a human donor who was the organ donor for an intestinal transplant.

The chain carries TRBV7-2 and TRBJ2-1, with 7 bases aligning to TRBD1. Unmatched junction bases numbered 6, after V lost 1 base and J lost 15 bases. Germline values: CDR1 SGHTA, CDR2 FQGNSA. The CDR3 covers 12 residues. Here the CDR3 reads CASSLGDRRRFF. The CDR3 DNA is TGTGCCAGCAGCTTAGGGGACAGACGGCGGTTCTTC.

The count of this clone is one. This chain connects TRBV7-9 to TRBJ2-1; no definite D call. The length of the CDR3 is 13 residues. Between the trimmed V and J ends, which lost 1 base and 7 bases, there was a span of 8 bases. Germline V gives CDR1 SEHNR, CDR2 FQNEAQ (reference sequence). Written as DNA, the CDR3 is TGTGCCAGCAGCTTAGGTATTGTGAATGAGCAGTTCTTC. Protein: CASSLGIVNEQFF.

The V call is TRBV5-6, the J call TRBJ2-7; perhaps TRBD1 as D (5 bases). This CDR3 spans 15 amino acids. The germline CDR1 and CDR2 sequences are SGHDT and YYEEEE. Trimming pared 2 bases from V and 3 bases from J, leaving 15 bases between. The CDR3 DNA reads TGTGCCAGCAGCTTAGGGGCGGTCCCCCTCTACGAGCAGTACTTC. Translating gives CASSLGAVPLYEQYF.

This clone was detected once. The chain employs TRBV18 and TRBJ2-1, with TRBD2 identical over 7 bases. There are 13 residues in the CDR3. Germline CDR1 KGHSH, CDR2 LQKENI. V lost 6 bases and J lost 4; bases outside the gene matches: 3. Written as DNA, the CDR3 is TGTGCCAGCTCCGGGCGGGGGTACAATGAGCAGTTCTTC. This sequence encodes CASSGRGYNEQFF.